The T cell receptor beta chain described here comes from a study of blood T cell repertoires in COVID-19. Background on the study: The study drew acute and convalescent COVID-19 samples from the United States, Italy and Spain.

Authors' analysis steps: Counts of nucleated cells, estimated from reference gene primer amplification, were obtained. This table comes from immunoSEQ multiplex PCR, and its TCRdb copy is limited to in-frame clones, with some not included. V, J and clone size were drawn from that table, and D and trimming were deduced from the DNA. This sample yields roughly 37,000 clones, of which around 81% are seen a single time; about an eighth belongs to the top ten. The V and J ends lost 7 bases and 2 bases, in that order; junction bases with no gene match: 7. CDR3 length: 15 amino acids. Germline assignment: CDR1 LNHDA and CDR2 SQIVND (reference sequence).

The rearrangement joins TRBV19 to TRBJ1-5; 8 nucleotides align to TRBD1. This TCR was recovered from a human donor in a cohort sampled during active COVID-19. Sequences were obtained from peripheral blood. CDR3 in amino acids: CASKGDRIGNQPQHF. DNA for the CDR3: TGTGCCAGTAAGGGGGACAGGATAGGCAATCAGCCCCAGCATTTT.